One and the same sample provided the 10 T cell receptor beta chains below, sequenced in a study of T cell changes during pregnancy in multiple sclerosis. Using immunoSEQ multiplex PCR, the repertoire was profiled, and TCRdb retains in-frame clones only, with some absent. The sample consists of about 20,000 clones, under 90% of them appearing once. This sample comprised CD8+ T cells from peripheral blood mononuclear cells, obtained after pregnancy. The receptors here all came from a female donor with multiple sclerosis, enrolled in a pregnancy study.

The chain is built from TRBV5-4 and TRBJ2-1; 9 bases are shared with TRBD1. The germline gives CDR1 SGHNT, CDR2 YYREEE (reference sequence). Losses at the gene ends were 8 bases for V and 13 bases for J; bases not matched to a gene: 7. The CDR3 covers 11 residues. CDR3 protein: CASTTGGLQFF. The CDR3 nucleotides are TGTGCCAGTACCACAGGGGGCCTTCAGTTCTTC.

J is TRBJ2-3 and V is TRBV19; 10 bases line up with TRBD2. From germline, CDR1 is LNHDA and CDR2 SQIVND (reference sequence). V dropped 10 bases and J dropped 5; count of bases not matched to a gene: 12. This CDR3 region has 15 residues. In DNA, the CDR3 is TGTGCCACCCGCGCCGGGACTAGCGACATAGATACGCAGTATTTT. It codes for CATRAGTSDIDTQYF.

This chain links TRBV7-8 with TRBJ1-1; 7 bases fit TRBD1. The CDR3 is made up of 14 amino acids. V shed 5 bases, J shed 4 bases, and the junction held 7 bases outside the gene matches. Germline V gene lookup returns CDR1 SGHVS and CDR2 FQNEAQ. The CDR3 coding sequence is TGTGCCAGCAGCACCCAGACAGGGCCCACTGAAGCTTTCTTT. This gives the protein CASSTQTGPTEAFF.

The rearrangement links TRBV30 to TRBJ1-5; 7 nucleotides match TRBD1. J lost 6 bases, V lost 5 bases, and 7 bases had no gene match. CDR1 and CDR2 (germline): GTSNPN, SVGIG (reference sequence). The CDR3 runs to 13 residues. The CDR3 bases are TGTGCCTGGGGAGACAGGGTGGGTCAGCCCCAGCATTTT. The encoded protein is CAWGDRVGQPQHF.

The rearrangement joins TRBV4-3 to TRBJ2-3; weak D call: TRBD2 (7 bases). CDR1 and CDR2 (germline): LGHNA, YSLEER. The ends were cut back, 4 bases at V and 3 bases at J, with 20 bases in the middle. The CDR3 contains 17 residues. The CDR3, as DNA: TGCGCCAGCAGCCCTAGGAAAGGGGGGGAAGGGACAGATACGCAGTATTTT. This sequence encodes CASSPRKGGEGTDTQYF.

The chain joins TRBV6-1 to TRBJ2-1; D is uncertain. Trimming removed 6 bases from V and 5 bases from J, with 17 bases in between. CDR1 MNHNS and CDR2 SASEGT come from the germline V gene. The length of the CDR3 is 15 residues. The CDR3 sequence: CASSLVGTKDNEQFF. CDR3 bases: TGTGCCAGCAGCCTAGTTGGTACAAAGGACAATGAGCAGTTCTTC.

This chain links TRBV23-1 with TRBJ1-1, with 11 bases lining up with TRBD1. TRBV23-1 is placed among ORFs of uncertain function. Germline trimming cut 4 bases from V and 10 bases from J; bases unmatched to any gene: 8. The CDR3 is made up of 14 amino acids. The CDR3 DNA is TGCGCCAGCAGTCGACCTGGGGGGACAGGGGGAGCTTTCTTT. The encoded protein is CASSRPGGTGGAFF.

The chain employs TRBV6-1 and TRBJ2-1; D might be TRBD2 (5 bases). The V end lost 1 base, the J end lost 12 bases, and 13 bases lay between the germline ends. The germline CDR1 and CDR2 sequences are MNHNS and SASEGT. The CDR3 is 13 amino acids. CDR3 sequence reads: CASSEGAAEGQFF. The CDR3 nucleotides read TGTGCCAGCAGTGAAGGTGCAGCGGAAGGGCAGTTCTTC.

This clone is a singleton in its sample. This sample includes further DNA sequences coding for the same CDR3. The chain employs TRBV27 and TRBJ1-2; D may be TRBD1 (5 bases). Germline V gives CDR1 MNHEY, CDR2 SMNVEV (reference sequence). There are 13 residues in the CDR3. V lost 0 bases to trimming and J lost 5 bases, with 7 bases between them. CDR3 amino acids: CASSLSGGYGYTF. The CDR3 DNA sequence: TGTGCCAGCAGTTTATCTGGGGGGTATGGCTACACCTTC.

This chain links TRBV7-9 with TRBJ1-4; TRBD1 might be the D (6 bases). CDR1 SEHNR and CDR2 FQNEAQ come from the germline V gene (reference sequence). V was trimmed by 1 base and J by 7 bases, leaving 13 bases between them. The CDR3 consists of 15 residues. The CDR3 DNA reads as TGTGCCAGCAGCTTAGATCGGGGGGCTTTTGAAAAACTGTTTTTT. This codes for CASSLDRGAFEKLFF.